A single count supports the clone carrying this T cell receptor (beta chain). This entry is derived from a study of T cell changes during pregnancy in multiple sclerosis. Method: immunoSEQ multiplex PCR; TCRdb's copy keeps in-frame clones and lacks some. This table has fewer than 45,000 clones, about nine tenths appearing once. The germline CDR1 and CDR2 sequences are SGHRS and YFSETQ. V was trimmed by 2 bases and J by 1 base, leaving 15 bases between them. This CDR3 comprises 16 residues. V is TRBV5-1 and J is TRBJ2-5; D is perhaps TRBD2 (5 bases). The specimen was CD8+ T cells from peripheral blood mononuclear cells, collected in the first trimester of pregnancy. This clonotype was obtained from a female donor with multiple sclerosis, enrolled in a pregnancy study. In DNA, the CDR3 is TGCGCCAGCAGCTTCGAGATAGCCAGCGGCCAAGAGACCCAGTACTTC. Translated, it gives CASSFEIASGQETQYF.